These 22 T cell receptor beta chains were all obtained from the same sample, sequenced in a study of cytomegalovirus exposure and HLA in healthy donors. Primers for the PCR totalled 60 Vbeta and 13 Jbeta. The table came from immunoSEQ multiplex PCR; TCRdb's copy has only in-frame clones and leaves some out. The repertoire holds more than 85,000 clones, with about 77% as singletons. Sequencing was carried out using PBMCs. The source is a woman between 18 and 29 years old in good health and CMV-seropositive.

This CDR3 reads CASTSLAGAADTQYF. CDR3 coding DNA: TGTGCCAGCACCTCGCTAGCGGGAGCAGCAGATACGCAGTATTTT. This chain uses TRBV6-5 with TRBJ2-3; 10 bases agree with TRBD2. Germline lookup yields CDR1 MNHEY and CDR2 SVGAGI. V shed 7 bases and J 4 bases; nucleotides not matched to a gene: 8. The CDR3 extends over 15 amino acids.

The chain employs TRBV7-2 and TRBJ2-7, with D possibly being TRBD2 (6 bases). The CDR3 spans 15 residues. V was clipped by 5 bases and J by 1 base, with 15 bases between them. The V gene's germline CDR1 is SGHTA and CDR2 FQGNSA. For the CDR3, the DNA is TGTGCCAGCAGCCAAGGGGCGGGGCAGTCCTACGAGCAGTACTTC. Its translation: CASSQGAGQSYEQYF.

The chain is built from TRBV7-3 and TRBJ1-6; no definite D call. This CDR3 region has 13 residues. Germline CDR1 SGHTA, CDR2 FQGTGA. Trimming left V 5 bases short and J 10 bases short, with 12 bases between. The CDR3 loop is CASSVNSISPLHF. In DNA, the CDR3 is TGTGCCAGCAGCGTCAACTCCATATCACCCCTCCACTTT.

CDR3 sequence reads: CASSVAPPTTSGRYNEQFF. The CDR3 DNA is TGTGCCAGCAGCGTAGCGCCTCCCACAACTAGCGGGAGATACAATGAGCAGTTCTTC. The chain combines TRBV9 with TRBJ2-1, with 11 bases aligning to TRBD2. CDR3 length: 19 residues. Germline-derived CDR1 and CDR2 are SGDLS and YYNGEE. V gave up 0 bases and J gave up 4 bases; unmatched junction bases: 12.

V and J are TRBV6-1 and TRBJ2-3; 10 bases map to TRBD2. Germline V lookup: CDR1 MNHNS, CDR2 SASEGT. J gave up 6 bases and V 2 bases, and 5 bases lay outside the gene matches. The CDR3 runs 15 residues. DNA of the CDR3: TGTGCCAGCAGTGAACTAGCGGGAGAGAAGGATACGCAGTATTTT. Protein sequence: CASSELAGEKDTQYF.

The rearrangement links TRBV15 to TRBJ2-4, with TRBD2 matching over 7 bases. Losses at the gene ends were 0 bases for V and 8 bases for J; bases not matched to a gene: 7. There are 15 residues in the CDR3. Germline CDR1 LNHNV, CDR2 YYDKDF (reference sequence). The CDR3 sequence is CATSRDLGGRDIQYF. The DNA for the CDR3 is TGTGCCACCAGCAGAGATCTTGGCGGGAGAGACATTCAGTACTTC.

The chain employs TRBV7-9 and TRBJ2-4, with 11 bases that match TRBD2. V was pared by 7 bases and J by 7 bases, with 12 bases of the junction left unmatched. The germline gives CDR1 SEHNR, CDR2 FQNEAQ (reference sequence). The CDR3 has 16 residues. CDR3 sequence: CASTHRGLAVPNIQYF. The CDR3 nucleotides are TGTGCCAGCACCCACCGGGGACTAGCGGTCCCCAACATTCAGTACTTC.

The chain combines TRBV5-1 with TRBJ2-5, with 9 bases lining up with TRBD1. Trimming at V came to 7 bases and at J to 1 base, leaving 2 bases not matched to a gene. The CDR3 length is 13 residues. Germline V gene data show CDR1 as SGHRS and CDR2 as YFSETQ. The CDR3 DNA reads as TGCGCCAGCGGGACAGGGCCCCAAGAGACCCAGTACTTC. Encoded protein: CASGTGPQETQYF.

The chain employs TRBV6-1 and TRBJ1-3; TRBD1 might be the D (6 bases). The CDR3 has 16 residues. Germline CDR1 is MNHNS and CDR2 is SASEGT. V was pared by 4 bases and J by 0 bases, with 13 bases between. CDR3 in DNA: TGTGCCAGCAGTGCCAGACAGGCGAGCTCTGGAAACACCATATATTTT. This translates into CASSARQASSGNTIYF.

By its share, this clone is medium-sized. CDR3 DNA sequence: TGTGCCTGGAGTGTACAGGGGAATCAGCCCCAGCATTTT. This codes for CAWSVQGNQPQHF. This chain joins TRBV30 and TRBJ1-5; 7 nucleotides align to TRBD1. CDR1 is GTSNPN, CDR2 SVGIG, per germline (reference sequence). J was trimmed by 4 bases and V by 0 bases; bases with no gene match: 0. The CDR3 contains 13 residues.

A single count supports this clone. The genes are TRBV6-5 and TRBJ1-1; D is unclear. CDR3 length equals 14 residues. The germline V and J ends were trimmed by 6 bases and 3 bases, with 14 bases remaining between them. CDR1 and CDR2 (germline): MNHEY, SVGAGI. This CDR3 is CASSRLTVHTEAFF. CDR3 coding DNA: TGTGCCAGCAGCCGACTTACCGTTCACACTGAAGCTTTCTTT.

CDR3 bases: TGTGCCAGCAGCTTCGGGGGGAGCGATGAGCAGTTCTTC. It specifies CASSFGGSDEQFF. V is TRBV7-7 and J is TRBJ2-1; 7 bases are a match to TRBD2. V dropped 3 bases and J dropped 8; count of bases not matched to a gene: 4. Germline CDR1 reads SSHAT; CDR2 reads FNYEAQ (reference sequence). This CDR3 region has 13 residues.

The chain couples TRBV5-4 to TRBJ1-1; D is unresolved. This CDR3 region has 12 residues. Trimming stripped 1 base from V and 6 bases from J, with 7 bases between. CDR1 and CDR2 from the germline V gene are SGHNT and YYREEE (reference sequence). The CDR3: CASSLSFAEAFF. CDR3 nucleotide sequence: TGTGCCAGCAGCTTGTCGTTTGCTGAAGCTTTCTTT.

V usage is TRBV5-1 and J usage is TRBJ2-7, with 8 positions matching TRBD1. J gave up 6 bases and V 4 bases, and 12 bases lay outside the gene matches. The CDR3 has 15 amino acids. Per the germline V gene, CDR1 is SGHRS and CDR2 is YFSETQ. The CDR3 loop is CASSMADRDFAEQYF. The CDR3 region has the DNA TGCGCCAGCAGCATGGCGGACAGGGATTTCGCCGAGCAGTACTTC.

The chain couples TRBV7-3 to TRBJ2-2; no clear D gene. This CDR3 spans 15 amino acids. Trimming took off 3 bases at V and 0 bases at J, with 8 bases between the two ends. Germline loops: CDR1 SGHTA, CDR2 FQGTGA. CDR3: CASSFRGSNTGELFF. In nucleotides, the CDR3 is TGTGCCAGCAGCTTCCGAGGATCGAACACCGGGGAGCTGTTTTTT.

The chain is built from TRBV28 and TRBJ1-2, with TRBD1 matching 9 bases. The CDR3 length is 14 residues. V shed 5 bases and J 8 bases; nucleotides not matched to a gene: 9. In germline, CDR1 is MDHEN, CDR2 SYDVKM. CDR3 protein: CASSPRDRVLGYTF. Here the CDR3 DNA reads TGTGCCAGCAGTCCGAGGGACAGGGTGCTGGGCTACACCTTC.

In DNA form, the CDR3 reads TGCAGCGTTGTCCTTCAAGTAGCGGGAGAGACCCAGTACTTC. This translates into CSVVLQVAGETQYF. The chain carries TRBV29-1 and TRBJ2-5; 7 bases agree with TRBD2. After removal of 4 bases from V and 4 bases from J, the junction contained 9 bases not matched to a gene. Germline V gene sequence: CDR1 SQVTM, CDR2 ANQGSEA. This CDR3 is 14 amino acids long. Variable domain in full (rest from reference TRBV29-1 and TRBJ2-5): SAVISQKPSRDICQRGTSLTIQCQVDSQVTMMFWYRQQPGQSLTLIATANQGSEATYESGFVIDKFPISRPNLTFSTLTVSNMSPEDSSIYLCSVVLQVAGETQYFGPGTRLLVL.

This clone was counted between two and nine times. The CDR3 region has the DNA TGTGCCAGCAGCTTCGGTTCAGGGGGCACCGGGGAGCTGTTTTTT. Translating gives CASSFGSGGTGELFF. The chain is built from TRBV7-3 and TRBJ2-2; 7 nucleotides agree with TRBD1. Germline loops: CDR1 SGHTA, CDR2 FQGTGA. V shed 3 bases and J 4 bases; nucleotides not matched to a gene: 5. This CDR3 is built from 15 residues.

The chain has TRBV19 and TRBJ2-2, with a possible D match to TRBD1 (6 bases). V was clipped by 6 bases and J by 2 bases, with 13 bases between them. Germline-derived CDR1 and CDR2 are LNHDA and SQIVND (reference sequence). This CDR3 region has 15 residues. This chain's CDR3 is CASRPGQINTGELFF. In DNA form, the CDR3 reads TGTGCCAGTAGACCGGGACAAATCAACACCGGGGAGCTGTTTTTT.

This CDR3 is CASSPAGQGAGEQYF. For the CDR3, the DNA is TGTGCCAGCTCACCGGCTGGACAGGGGGCGGGGGAGCAGTACTTC. The gene calls are TRBV18 and TRBJ2-7, with 11 nucleotides matching TRBD1. The CDR3 spans 15 residues. The junction had 8 bases not matched to a gene; V was cut back by 3 bases and J by 7 bases. Germline V CDR1 and CDR2: KGHSH, LQKENI.

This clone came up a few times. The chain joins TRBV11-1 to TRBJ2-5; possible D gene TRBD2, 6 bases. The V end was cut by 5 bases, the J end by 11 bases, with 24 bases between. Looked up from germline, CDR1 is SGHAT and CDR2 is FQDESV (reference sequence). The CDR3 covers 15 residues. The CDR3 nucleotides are TGTGCCAGCAGCGACGGGAGAACGGGTGAAAAAGAGCAGTACTTC. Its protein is CASSDGRTGEKEQYF.

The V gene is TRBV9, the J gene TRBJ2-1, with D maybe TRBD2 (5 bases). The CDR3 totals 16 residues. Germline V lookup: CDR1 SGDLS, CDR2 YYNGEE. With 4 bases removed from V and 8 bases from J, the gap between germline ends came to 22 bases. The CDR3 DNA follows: TGTGCCAGCAGCACCGAGACTAACCTCTGGAACGATGAGCAGTTCTTC. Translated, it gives CASSTETNLWNDEQFF.